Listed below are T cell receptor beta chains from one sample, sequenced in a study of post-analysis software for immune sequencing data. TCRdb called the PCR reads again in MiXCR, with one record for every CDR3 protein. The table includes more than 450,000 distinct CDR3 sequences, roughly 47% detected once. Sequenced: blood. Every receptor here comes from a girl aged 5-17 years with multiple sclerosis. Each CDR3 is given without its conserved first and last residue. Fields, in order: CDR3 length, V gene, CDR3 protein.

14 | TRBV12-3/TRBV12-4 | ASSRGTSGPTYEQY
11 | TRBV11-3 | ASSLQGSNEQF
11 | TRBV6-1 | ASSVEIDYGYT
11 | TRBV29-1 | SVERGAGETQY
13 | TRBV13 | ASSSGQGGGQPQH
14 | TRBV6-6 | ASSYSTKRDSDTQY
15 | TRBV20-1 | SARDGTGVYLNQPQH
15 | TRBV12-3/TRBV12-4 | ASSLGLAGVGQETQY
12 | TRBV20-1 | SAAQTGNTDTQY
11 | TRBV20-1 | STRAGAGDIQY
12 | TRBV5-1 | ASSRDRERSPLH
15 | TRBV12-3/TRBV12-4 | ACSWGGSRGASYEQY
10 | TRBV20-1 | SVWTGDYEQY
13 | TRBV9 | ASSVRDRESNEQF
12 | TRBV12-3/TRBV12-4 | ASSETGGNQPQH
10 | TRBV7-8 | AESLNSYEQY
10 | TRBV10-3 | AISDMSWEQY
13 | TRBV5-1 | ASSEGTTSSYEQY
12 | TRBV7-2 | ASSAMGPPDEQY
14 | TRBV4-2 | ASSQYLAGDYNEQF
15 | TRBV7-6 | ASSPGVGLLAQNIQY
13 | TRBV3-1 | ASSQVGSGFDEQY
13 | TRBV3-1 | ASSQASGATYEQY
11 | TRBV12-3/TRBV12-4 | ASNSGTGYGYT
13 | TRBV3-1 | ASSQGQGAVQPQH
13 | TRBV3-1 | ASSQQFSPADTQY
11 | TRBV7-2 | ANSRTLNTEAF
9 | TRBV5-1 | ASRFRREAF
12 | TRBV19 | ASSHRERNQPQH
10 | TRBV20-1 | SADQRPNEQF